The sample holds a few counts of the clone carrying this T cell receptor beta chain. Its antigen is not known. A single record per CDR3 protein comes from TCRdb applying MiXCR to the 5' RACE reads. The table records about half a million distinct CDR3 sequences, 18% of them present only once. The sample comes from a study of T-cell memory formation after mild COVID-19. Overall study: TCR clusters showed largely donor specificity. Overall study results and limits: The study found balanced CD4/CD8 in clones contracting day 15 to 85 and a CD4+ lean in later expanders. Detection of some responders pre-infection suggested pre-existing cross-reactive memory T cells participated. Second-wave clones reaching peak frequency on day 37 lacked confirmed SARS-CoV-2 specificity.

This TCR was sampled from an adult woman who had mild COVID-19 (a few samples of this study predate the infection). Cell type and time point are not known. The specimen sequenced was PBMCs or a T cell subset sorted from them (not recorded which).

CDR3: CASRWREGGVHNEQFF. Written as DNA, the CDR3 is TGTGCCAGCAGGTGGCGGGAGGGGGGAGTCCACAATGAGCAGTTCTTC. The rearrangement joins TRBV12-3 or TRBV12-4 to TRBJ2-1, with 9 bases that match TRBD2. The CDR3 totals 16 residues. The ends lost 6 bases at V and 5 bases at J; junction bases unmatched: 11.